This TCR beta chain comes out of a study of blood T cell repertoires in COVID-19 (dated by TCRdb to about 2020). Study-wide context: Collaborator samples came from the United States, Italy and Spain and covered acute and convalescent phases of COVID-19. The material from the prospective study consisted of cDNA or gDNA derived from T cells, B-cell-depleted T cells, or PBMCs. Deeply sampled blood TCRbeta repertoires from subjects exposed to, actively infected with, or recovered from COVID-19 were included in the dataset. The repertoires were released in a freely available public database meant as a resource for research on the immune response to SARS-CoV-2. Samples came from the ongoing ImmuneRACE study (first 160 participants) plus 1,254 subjects from 6 global collaborators. A de-identified subject ID, COVID-19 status, age in years and sex were almost always included in the sample metadata. Where HLA class I and class II types were available, the types were taken from metadata supplied by the sample provider, not from assay-based typing.

TCRbeta CDR3 regions were amplified from genomic DNA by means of the immunoSEQ Assay, a bias-controlled multiplex PCR. Regarding the original processing steps: Nucleated cell counts per sample were estimated from amplification of reference gene primers within the assay. To quantify the absolute abundance of each unique TCRbeta CDR3 rearrangement, sequence reads were collapsed and filtered. For each sample, productive Simpson clonality was calculated as the square root of Simpson's diversity index across productive rearrangements. Not all clones reach the TCRdb copy of this immuneACCESS table, which keeps in-frame sequences only. Checked studies attribute under half of the gap to unresolved V genes and leave the rest unexplained. The V and J calls and clone size come from that table; D and trimming were worked out from the DNA. The sample table shows 150,000 to 200,000 clones, and more than 80% are seen once. The top ten clones comprise approximately 11% of the sample.

Concerning this clone: Its antigen target is currently unknown. Qualities for individual bases were not recorded, and no much larger clone is one base off.

What the work shows at the level of the full study, not this receptor alone: Clinical and demographic metadata were provided uncurated, with the amount varying by source and participant.

The CDR3 measures 18 amino acids from cysteine to phenylalanine. The sequence is cut down to CDR3 DNA, 54 bases in frame from base 1. From V the trimming removes 1 base and from J it removes 0 bases, while the gene matches leave 11 bases of the junction unaccounted for. The germline V gene provides CDR1 SGHDN and CDR2 FVKESK. At one collaborating source in Seattle, patients were enrolled during active infection and were followed longitudinally through the course of disease. Collaborating institutions collected whole blood in K2EDTA tubes following their own protocols. Collaborator samples were shipped for TCRbeta analysis as frozen whole blood, isolated PBMCs, or DNA extracted from either sample type.

This chain joins TRBV14 to TRBJ1-2, with TRBD1 identical over 7 junction bases. The sequenced sample consisted of peripheral blood. The sequence was obtained from a woman aged 40 to 50 with COVID-19, enrolled during active disease. Read as DNA, the sequence is TGTGCCAGCAGCCAAGGGGGGACAGCCCATCCTTCTAACTATGGCTACACCTTC. It specifies CASSQGGTAHPSNYGYTF. Where the CDR3 stops, the reference TRBV14 and TRBJ1-2 genes take over; the full variable domain is EAGVTQFPSHSVIEKGQTVTLRCDPISGHDNLYWYRRVMGKEIKFLLHFVKESKQDESGMPNNRFLAERTGGTYSTLKVQPAELEDSGVYFCASSQGGTAHPSNYGYTFGSGTRLTVV.